Below, 21 T cell receptor beta chains from the same sample are listed, as sequenced in a study of blood T cell repertoires in COVID-19. The protocol was immunoSEQ multiplex PCR, while the TCRdb copy is restricted to in-frame clones and leaves out a portion. This sample yields about 270,000 clones, of which about 91% are seen a single time; less than 3.5% belongs to the top ten. Sequenced input: PBMCs or T cells enriched from blood (not recorded which). The receptors stem from a man aged 40-55 years who had been exposed to COVID-19.

This rearrangement joins TRBV6-2 or TRBV6-3 to TRBJ1-4, with no clear D. This CDR3 contains 13 residues. Per the germline V gene, CDR1 is MNHEY and CDR2 is SVGEGT. The ends were cut back, 0 bases at V and 5 bases at J, with 4 bases in the middle. For the CDR3, the DNA is TGTGCCAGCAGTTACTCCTTGAATGAAAAACTGTTTTTT. Translation: CASSYSLNEKLFF.

The CDR3 DNA reads TGCGCCAGCAGCCAAAACCCTGGACTAGCGGAATCCTACAATGAGCAGTTCTTC. Translated: CASSQNPGLAESYNEQFF. V usage is TRBV4-1 and J usage is TRBJ2-1, with 10 bases fitting TRBD2. Germline CDR1 is MGHRA and CDR2 is YSYEKL. This CDR3 contains 18 residues. The V segment lost 2 bases and the J segment 1 base; nucleotides outside the gene matches: 8.

The rearrangement links TRBV7-2 to TRBJ1-5, with no clear D. The CDR3 is 13 amino acids. The germline V gene encodes CDR1 SGHTA and CDR2 FQGNSA. V was trimmed by 0 bases and J by 7 bases, leaving 7 bases between them. The CDR3 nucleotides are TGTGCCAGCAGCTTAGCGGGCGAACAGCCCCAGCATTTT. This translates into CASSLAGEQPQHF.

V is TRBV5-6 and J is TRBJ1-5; 7 positions match TRBD1. CDR1 is SGHDT and CDR2 is YYEEEE in the germline V gene. The CDR3 length is 14 residues. The V gene end was trimmed by 4 bases and the J gene end by 2 bases; junction bases not matched to a gene: 3. The CDR3 region is CASSPTGRNQPQHF. The CDR3 DNA is TGTGCCAGCAGCCCGACAGGGCGCAATCAGCCCCAGCATTTT.

V and J are TRBV15 and TRBJ2-2; the D gene is possibly TRBD2 (6 bases). V was pared by 5 bases and J by 2 bases, with 15 bases between. The CDR3 consists of 16 residues. Germline lookup yields CDR1 LNHNV and CDR2 YYDKDF (reference sequence). The CDR3 nucleotides are TGTGCCACCAGCCCTATGGGAGCGGGCAACACCGGGGAGCTGTTTTTT. Amino acid sequence: CATSPMGAGNTGELFF.

This clone has a single count. The V call is TRBV24-1, the J call TRBJ2-7, with TRBD1 identical over 11 bases. The J segment lost 2 bases and the V segment lost 5 bases, leaving 13 bases of the junction unmatched. The CDR3 is 18 residues long. CDR1 and CDR2 from the germline V gene are KGHDR and SFDVKD. This CDR3 is CATSGPGQGDGATYEQYF. CDR3 in DNA: TGTGCCACCAGTGGCCCGGGACAGGGGGACGGGGCTACCTACGAGCAGTACTTC.

This clone was seen only once. V is TRBV7-9 and J is TRBJ2-5; D remains unclear. The CDR3 spans 16 residues. V gave up 6 bases and J gave up 2 bases, with 19 bases separating them. Per germline, CDR1 SEHNR and CDR2 FQNEAQ (reference sequence). The CDR3 region has the DNA TGTGCCAGCAGTCCAGTGCGGTACGCTTCGCAAGAGACCCAGTACTTC. Amino acids: CASSPVRYASQETQYF.

This clone was recorded only once. The chain uses TRBV2 and TRBJ2-6, with D perhaps TRBD1 (5 bases). This CDR3 is built from 18 residues. Trimming removed 7 bases at V and 0 bases at J, with 19 bases between. Germline V gene data show CDR1 as SNHLY and CDR2 as FYNNEI. CDR3 sequence (DNA): TGTGCCAGCACCCCCAGCCCAGGGCGAAGCTCTGGGGCCAACGTCCTGACTTTC. It is translated as CASTPSPGRSSGANVLTF. Drawing the rest from reference TRBV2 and TRBJ2-6, the complete variable domain is EPEVTQTPSHQVTQMGQEVILRCVPISNHLYFYWYRQILGQKVEFLVSFYNNEISEKSEIFDDQFSVERPDGSNFTLKIRSTKLEDSAMYFCASTPSPGRSSGANVLTFGAGSRLTVL.

The chain is built from TRBV7-2 and TRBJ2-7; TRBD2 aligns across 10 bases. CDR3 length equals 17 residues. V shed 5 bases and J 4 bases; nucleotides not matched to a gene: 14. Germline CDR1 and CDR2: SGHTA and FQGNSA. The CDR3 nucleotides are TGTGCCAGCAGCCCTCGGACTAGCGGACAGACCCAGTACGAGCAGTACTTC. It encodes CASSPRTSGQTQYEQYF.

The chain recombines TRBV9 with TRBJ2-5, with D possibly matching TRBD2 (5 bases). V was clipped by 2 bases and J by 5 bases, with 10 bases between them. The CDR3 spans 13 residues. Germline loops: CDR1 SGDLS, CDR2 YYNGEE. The CDR3 DNA reads TGTGCCAGCAGCGTCTACGGGATTGAGACCCAGTACTTC. Its translation is CASSVYGIETQYF.

The chain carries TRBV19 and TRBJ1-1; D gene unclear. CDR3 length equals 13 residues. Deletions cut 3 bases from V and 3 bases from J, with 8 bases between. Germline lookup yields CDR1 LNHDA and CDR2 SQIVND (reference sequence). This chain's CDR3 is CASSIGRYTEAFF. Here the CDR3 DNA reads TGTGCCAGTAGTATTGGGCGCTACACTGAAGCTTTCTTT.

J is TRBJ1-5 and V is TRBV15; D unresolved. Germline V gene lookup returns CDR1 LNHNV and CDR2 YYDKDF (reference sequence). V lost 1 base to trimming and J lost 7 bases, with 14 bases between them. The CDR3 contains 15 residues. The CDR3 loop reads CATSRVLGGGQPQHF. For the CDR3, the DNA is TGTGCCACCAGCAGAGTCCTGGGAGGTGGGCAGCCCCAGCATTTT.

V and J are TRBV30 and TRBJ1-2, with D possibly matching TRBD1 (5 bases). The CDR3 has 13 residues. Germline-derived CDR1 and CDR2 are GTSNPN and SVGIG (reference sequence). The V gene lost 1 base and the J gene lost 7 bases, with 13 bases spanning the gap. The CDR3 bases are TGTGCCTGGAGTGCCACGACCGGGGGTGGCTACACCTTC. Translated, it gives CAWSATTGGGYTF.

A single count supports this clone. V usage is TRBV27 and J usage is TRBJ2-3; tentatively, D is TRBD1 (6 bases). V lost 8 bases and J 7 bases, leaving 16 bases between the germline ends. Per germline, CDR1 MNHEY and CDR2 SMNVEV (reference sequence). This CDR3 is 13 amino acids long. The CDR3 loop is CASPRGKTHTQYF. For the CDR3, the DNA is TGTGCCAGCCCTAGGGGGAAAACACATACGCAGTATTTT.

The chain employs TRBV14 and TRBJ2-1; 13 nucleotides match TRBD2. Germline-derived CDR1 and CDR2 are SGHDN and FVKESK. V dropped 0 bases and J dropped 5; count of bases not matched to a gene: 7. The CDR3 extends over 18 amino acids. The CDR3 DNA follows: TGTGCCAGCAGCCAAGATGATGGGACTAGCGGGACCCACAATGAGCAGTTCTTC. Translation: CASSQDDGTSGTHNEQFF.

This clone was detected a few times. The chain employs TRBV7-9 and TRBJ2-1; 10 bases map to TRBD2. The germline V gene encodes CDR1 SEHNR and CDR2 FQNEAQ (reference sequence). V lost 2 bases to trimming and J lost 5 bases; unmatched junction nucleotides: 3. The CDR3 has 15 amino acids. In nucleotides, the CDR3 is TGTGCCAGCAGCTTATCAACTAGCGGGAACAATGAGCAGTTCTTC. This codes for CASSLSTSGNNEQFF.

Here the CDR3 DNA reads TGTGCCAGCAGCTTAGAGGGCCGACAGTACTACGAGCAGTACTTC. It yields the protein CASSLEGRQYYEQYF. V and J are TRBV7-2 and TRBJ2-7; maybe TRBD1 (5 bases). CDR1 and CDR2 from the germline V gene are SGHTA and FQGNSA. The V and J ends lost 1 base and 3 bases respectively, with 13 bases between them. The CDR3 has 15 amino acids. Variable domain in full (rest from reference TRBV7-2 and TRBJ2-7): GAGVSQSPSNKVTEKGKDVELRCDPISGHTALYWYRQSLGQGLEFLIYFQGNSAPDKSGLPSDRFSAERTGGSVSTLTIQRTQQEDSAVYLCASSLEGRQYYEQYFGPGTRLTVT.

The chain couples TRBV12-3 or TRBV12-4 to TRBJ2-7, with D perhaps TRBD1 (5 bases). V dropped 7 bases and J dropped 4 bases, with 8 bases sitting between them. The CDR3 loop spans 11 amino acids. The CDR3 DNA follows: TGTGCCAGCATCGACAGTTACGAGCAGTACTTC. Translating it yields CASIDSYEQYF.

This chain links TRBV4-1 with TRBJ2-7, with D possibly matching TRBD2 (6 bases). The CDR3 loop spans 16 amino acids. V lost 1 base to trimming and J lost 0 bases, with 13 bases between them. Germline V lookup: CDR1 MGHRA, CDR2 YSYEKL. The CDR3 reads CASSQVGRDPSYEQYF. The CDR3 DNA reads as TGCGCCAGCAGCCAAGTCGGGCGGGACCCCTCCTACGAGCAGTACTTC.

The chain combines TRBV11-2 with TRBJ2-1; D perhaps matches TRBD1 (6 bases). Trimming removed 1 base from V and 6 bases from J, with 19 bases in between. Per germline, CDR1 SGHAT and CDR2 FQNNGV. The CDR3 extends over 17 amino acids. CDR3: CASSLVSGRGNGNEQFF. The CDR3 nucleotides are TGTGCCAGCAGCTTAGTGTCGGGCAGGGGCAACGGCAATGAGCAGTTCTTC. The variable domain in full, with the rest retrieved from reference TRBV11-2 and TRBJ2-1, is EAGVAQSPRYKIIEKRQSVAFWCNPISGHATLYWYQQILGQGPKLLIQFQNNGVVDDSQLPKDRFSAERLKGVDSTLKIQPAKLEDSAVYLCASSLVSGRGNGNEQFFGPGTRLTVL.

The chain joins TRBV30 to TRBJ1-2, with a weak D call TRBD1 (6 bases). The CDR3 extends over 12 amino acids. Germline V gene sequence: CDR1 GTSNPN, CDR2 SVGIG (reference sequence). V was clipped by 5 bases and J by 7 bases, with 14 bases between them. Here the CDR3 DNA reads TGTGCCTGGGGGCGGGGGGCGGTTGGCTACACCTTC. It specifies CAWGRGAVGYTF.